This T cell receptor beta chain came from a study of blood T cell repertoires in COVID-19. As for the study in general: Sites in the United States, Italy and Spain provided acute and convalescent COVID-19 samples. The analysed material was cDNA or gDNA that came from T cells, B-cell-depleted T cells, or PBMCs.

Patients of the Seattle cohort, enrolled during active infection, were followed longitudinally. Using immunoSEQ multiplex PCR, the repertoire was profiled, and TCRdb retains in-frame clones only, with some absent. The data show roughly 62,000 clones, roughly 83% seen once. There are 16 residues in the CDR3. CDR1 and CDR2 (germline): LGHNA, YSLEER. V gave up 0 bases and J gave up 6 bases; unmatched junction bases: 6. The TCR was taken from a man aged 25-45 years with COVID-19, enrolled during active disease. This chain uses TRBV4-3 with TRBJ2-4; 9 positions agree with TRBD2. Sequencing was done on a sample of peripheral blood. CDR3 nucleotide sequence: TGCGCCAGCAGCCAAGATCAGGTTAGCGGGGGAAACATTCAGTACTTC. Encoded protein: CASSQDQVSGGNIQYF.